This T cell receptor (beta chain) derives from a study of T cell clonality in common variable immunodeficiency (dated by TCRdb to the mid-2010s). The study at large found these results: The authors noted that sequencing repertoires of T cell subpopulations would be needed to clarify what caused the increased clonality in CVID. Despite equal DNA input, controls averaged around 87,000 unique sequences per sample versus about 31,547 in CVID samples. Compared with healthy controls, CVID subjects showed increased TCRbeta clonality (t-test p = 0.018), a feature most characteristic of about a third of subjects. Fewer deletions and N-nucleotide insertions were reportedly observed in CVID TCRbeta sequences, and highly modified clones with 13 or more V deletions were reportedly absent from CVID TCRbeta sequences. CVID subjects shared fewer TCRbeta clones with each other than healthy controls did (p < 0.0001). Correlations between repertoire features and clinical complications were limited by patient heterogeneity within the CVID cohort.

This clone was seen ten or more times. Its antigen has not been determined. The read ends 3 residues early relative to the CDR3; the germline J gene fills the gap. CDR1 and CDR2 are read off the germline V gene (reference sequence) as DFQATT and SNEGSKA. V and J lose 3 bases and 1 base, and a span of 12 bases separates them. The CDR3 runs 14 amino acids, cysteine and phenylalanine included. The DNA has 33 bases, all within the CDR3, and is read from base 1. Equivalent amounts of genomic DNA from CVID and control samples were used as sequencing input. For every sample, a 60 bp segment covering the rearranged TCRbeta CDR3 region was amplified and then sequenced. The immunoSEQ assay, a bias-corrected multiplex PCR with high-throughput sequencing, was employed for TCRbeta amplification. Regarding the original processing steps: Every unique nucleotide sequence counted as a clone and was annotated with V, D and J genes, copy number and frequency. Sequences were labeled productive if in frame, and non-productive if out of frame or containing stop codons. As previously described, clonality was calculated on the basis of Shannon's entropy. The predicted amino acid sequences of productive clones were used to derive mean CDR3 Kyte-Doolittle hydropathy. The R hclust function was used to hierarchically cluster scaled V gene usage with Manhattan distance and complete linkage. Sharing of clones by CDR3 amino acid sequence was evaluated by resampling 12 repertoires per group over 100 rounds. The repertoires were searched for about 70 published EBV-specific and fewer than 250 published CMV-specific TCRbeta sequences. After a couple of CVID samples that produced fewer than 10,000 sequences were dropped from the analysis, some 43 CVID repertoires remained. The table was pulled from immuneACCESS by TCRdb, which kept in-frame rearrangements only. Such tables lose some clones; where checked, under half of the loss comes from unresolved V genes, and the rest has no known cause. For V, J and clone size, that table is used; D and trimming come from the DNA. Across this sample, fewer than 65,000 clones were tabulated and none appeared just once. The top ten hold roughly 0.83% of the sample.

Both CVID patients and healthy controls were predominantly of Caucasian heritage. From each donor, about 4.5 to 9 ml of heparinized peripheral whole blood was collected. Genomic DNA from adults with common variable immune deficiency (CVID) and from healthy adult controls was used to sequence TCRbeta CDR3 repertoires. A total of about 22 healthy adult volunteers (approximately 12 female and approximately 10 male; age range roughly 23 to 75 years, mean age around 35) were included in the control group. To isolate peripheral blood mononuclear cells, diluted blood was subjected to density centrifugation over Hypaque 1077 or Ficoll-Paque. Genomic DNA was obtained from unsorted mononuclear cells using either Qiagen column purification or a centrifugation-based method.

This chain is built from TRBV20-1 and TRBJ1-1, with the D gene too uncertain to name. The TCR sequence derives from a person aged 18 to 75 in good health. Material: peripheral blood mononuclear cells. The CDR3 corresponds to CSASIGRQNTEAFF. The part of the CDR3 DNA that was read is TGCAGTGCTAGTATCGGCAGGCAGAACACTGAA.